This record covers a single TCR beta chain. The antigen it binds to is not known. Base qualities are missing; no much larger clone stands one base away. The data derive from a study of siplizumab effects on memory and regulatory T cells (dated by TCRdb to between 2018 and 2021). Some background on the complete study: The study examined how the anti-CD2 antibody siplizumab affects alloreactive T-cell subsets in allogeneic mixed lymphocyte reactions built from human PBMCs.

From the cysteine up to the phenylalanine, the CDR3 has a length of 9 residues. Kept here is only the CDR3 DNA, which spans 27 bases and is read in frame from base 1. Relative to germline, V is 6 bases shorter and J is 7 bases shorter, with 7 bases between their ends. In the germline V gene (reference sequence), CDR1 corresponds to DFQATT and CDR2 to SNEGSKA. Study-level results and caveats: Because sequences at frequencies below about 10^-5 were poorly captured, only a minor fraction of alloreactive clones could be mapped back to unstimulated subsets. Unstimulated naive T cells appeared more diverse than memory T cells, and naive cells seemed to contribute substantially to the alloresponse. Siplizumab significantly reduced the cumulative frequency of alloreactive sequences traceable to unstimulated CD4+ memory T cells. Among mappable alloreactive CD4+ clones, the Treg-derived fraction averaged around 70% with siplizumab versus about 25% in control reactions. The suppressive function of proliferating Tregs from siplizumab cultures was not functionally confirmed. For roughly 75-95% of proliferating CD4+ or CD8+ clones, no naive or memory phenotype could be assigned.

TCRbeta CDR3 sequencing was performed on sorted unstimulated T cells and on proliferating T cells recovered from mixed lymphocyte reactions. Fresh whole blood from over 8 HLA-typed healthy donors was used to isolate PBMCs. Unstimulated CD4+ regulatory T cells were FACS-sorted to map the origin of alloreactive clones. The library was built by means of the immunoSEQ multiplex PCR assay. Roughly 9.8 x 10^4 TCR templates per sample were assayed on the deep sequencing platform. Genomic DNA extracted from sorted T cells was used for TCRbeta CDR3 sequencing. As for how the authors treated the data: Clonal analysis of TCRbeta CDR3 data was done in the R programming language. Unstimulated samples were compared with post-reaction CFSE-low samples to define alloreactive CD4+ and CD8+ clones. Regulatory or non-regulatory origin of alloreactive CD4+ clones was assigned by matching sequences to the sorted unstimulated Treg and non-Treg repertoires. TCRdb retrieved this table from immuneACCESS and kept in-frame rearrangements only. Not all clones are present; in checked studies, unresolved V genes account for under half, and no reason is known for the remainder. The DNA gave D and trimming, while V, J and clone size come from that table. The sample yields just under 85,000 clones; about nine tenths were counted once. Jointly, the top ten make up less than 2% of the sample.

Input material: Tregs sorted from blood. This receptor was taken from a human donor in good health. The receptor chain draws on TRBV20-1 and TRBJ2-7, with the D gene not confidently named. CDR3 region: CSAGREQYF. The bases are TGCAGTGCGGGCCGGGAGCAGTACTTC.